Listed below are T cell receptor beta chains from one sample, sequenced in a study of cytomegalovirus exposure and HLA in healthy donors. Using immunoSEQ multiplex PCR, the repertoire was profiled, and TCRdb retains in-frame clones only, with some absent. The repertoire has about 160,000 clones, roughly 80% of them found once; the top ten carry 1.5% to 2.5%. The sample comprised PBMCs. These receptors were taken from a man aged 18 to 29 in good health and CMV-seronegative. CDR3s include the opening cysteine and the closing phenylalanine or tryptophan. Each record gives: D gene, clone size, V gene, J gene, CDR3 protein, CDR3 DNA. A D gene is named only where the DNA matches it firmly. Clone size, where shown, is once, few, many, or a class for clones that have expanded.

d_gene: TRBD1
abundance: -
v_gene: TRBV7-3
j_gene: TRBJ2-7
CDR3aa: CASSFGQGYEQYF
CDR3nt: TGTGCCAGCAGCTTCGGACAGGGCTACGAGCAGTACTTC

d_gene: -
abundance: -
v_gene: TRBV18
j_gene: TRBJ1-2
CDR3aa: CASSLEDRTTF
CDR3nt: TGTGCCAGCTCACTCGAAGACAGGACTACCTTC

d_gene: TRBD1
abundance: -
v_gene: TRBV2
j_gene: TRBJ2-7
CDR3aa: CASSKGQSYEQYF
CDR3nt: TGTGCCAGCAGCAAGGGACAGTCCTATGAGCAGTACTTC

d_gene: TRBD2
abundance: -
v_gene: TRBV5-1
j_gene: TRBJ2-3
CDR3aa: CASSSPGGIRTDTQYF
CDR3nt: TGCGCCAGCAGCTCCCCGGGGGGGATTCGCACAGATACGCAGTATTTT

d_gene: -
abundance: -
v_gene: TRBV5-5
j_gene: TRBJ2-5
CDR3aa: CASSPLETQYF
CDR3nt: TGTGCCAGCAGCCCCTTGGAGACCCAGTACTTC

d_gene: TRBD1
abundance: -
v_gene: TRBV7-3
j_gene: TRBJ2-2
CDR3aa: CASSFLQGSGELFF
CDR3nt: TGTGCCAGCAGCTTCCTACAGGGGTCCGGGGAGCTGTTTTTT

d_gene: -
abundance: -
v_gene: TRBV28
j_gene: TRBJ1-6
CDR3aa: CASSLPTDLPLHF
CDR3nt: TGTGCCAGCAGTTTACCGACAGACCTACCCCTCCACTTT

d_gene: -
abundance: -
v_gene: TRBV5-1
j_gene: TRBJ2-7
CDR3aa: CASSWMEGQAYEQYF
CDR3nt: TGCGCCAGCAGCTGGATGGAGGGCCAAGCCTACGAGCAGTACTTC

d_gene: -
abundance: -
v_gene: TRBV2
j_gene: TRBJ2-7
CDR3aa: CASSRQVYEQYF
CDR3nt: TGTGCCAGCAGTCGGCAGGTATACGAGCAGTACTTC

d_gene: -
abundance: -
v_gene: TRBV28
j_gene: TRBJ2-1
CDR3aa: CASSFTRSYNEQFF
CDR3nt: TGTGCCAGCAGTTTTACACGCTCCTACAATGAGCAGTTCTTC

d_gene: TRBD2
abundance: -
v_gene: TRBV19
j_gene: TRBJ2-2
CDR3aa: CASSIVSGVNTGELFF
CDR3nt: TGTGCCAGTAGTATCGTTAGCGGGGTAAACACCGGGGAGCTGTTTTTT

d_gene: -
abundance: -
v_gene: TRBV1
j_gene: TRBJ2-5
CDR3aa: CTSSRLAGESQETQYF
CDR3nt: TGCACCAGCAGCCGACTAGCGGGAGAGAGTCAAGAGACCCAGTACTTC

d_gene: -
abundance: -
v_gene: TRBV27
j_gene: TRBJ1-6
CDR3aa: CASSLAGVYNSPLHF
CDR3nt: TGTGCCAGCAGTTTAGCAGGGGTGTATAATTCACCCCTCCACTTT

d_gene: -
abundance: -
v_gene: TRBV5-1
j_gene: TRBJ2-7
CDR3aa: CASSLTPGDEQYF
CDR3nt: TGCGCCAGCAGCCTGACCCCCGGGGACGAGCAGTACTTC

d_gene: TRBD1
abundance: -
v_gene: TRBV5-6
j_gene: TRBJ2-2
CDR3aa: CASSPDGQENTGELFF
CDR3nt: TGTGCCAGCAGCCCGGATGGACAGGAGAACACCGGGGAGCTGTTTTTT

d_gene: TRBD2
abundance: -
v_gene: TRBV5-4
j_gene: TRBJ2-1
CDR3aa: CASSRTSGSMSYNEQFF
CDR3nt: TGTGCCAGCAGCCGGACTAGCGGGAGCATGTCCTACAATGAGCAGTTCTTC

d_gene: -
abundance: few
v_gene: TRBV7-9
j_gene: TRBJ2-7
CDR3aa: CSSTRTELYEQYF
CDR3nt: TGTTCCAGCACCAGGACAGAGCTATACGAGCAGTACTTC

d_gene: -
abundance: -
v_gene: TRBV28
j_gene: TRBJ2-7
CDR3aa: CASSLLGTPYF
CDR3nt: TGTGCCAGCAGTTTACTGGGGACTCCGTACTTC

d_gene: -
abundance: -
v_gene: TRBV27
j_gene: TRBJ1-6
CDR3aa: CASKLQGVNSPLHF
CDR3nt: TGTGCCAGCAAGCTACAGGGCGTAAATTCACCCCTCCACTTT

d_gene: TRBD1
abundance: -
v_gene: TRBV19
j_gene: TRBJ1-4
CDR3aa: CASSTNPRTGVTNEKLFF
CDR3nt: TGTGCCAGTAGTACCAACCCCAGGACAGGGGTGACTAATGAAAAACTGTTTTTT

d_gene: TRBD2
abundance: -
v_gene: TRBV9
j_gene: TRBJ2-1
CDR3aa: CASSFLAGVRNEQFF
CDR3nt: TGTGCCAGCAGCTTTCTAGCGGGAGTAAGGAATGAGCAGTTCTTC

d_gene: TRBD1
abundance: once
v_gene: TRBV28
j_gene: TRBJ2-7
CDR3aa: CASSGRTGTSYEQYF
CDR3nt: TGTGCCAGCAGTGGACGGACAGGGACCTCCTACGAGCAGTACTTC

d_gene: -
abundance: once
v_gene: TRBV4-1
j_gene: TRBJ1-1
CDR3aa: CASSQATGFPTEAFF
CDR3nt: TGCGCCAGCAGCCAAGCAACAGGGTTTCCCACTGAAGCTTTCTTT

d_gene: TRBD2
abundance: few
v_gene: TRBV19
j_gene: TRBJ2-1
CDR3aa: CASNSLPGLDLNEQFF
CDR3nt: TGTGCCAGTAACTCTCTCCCGGGACTAGATCTCAATGAGCAGTTCTTC

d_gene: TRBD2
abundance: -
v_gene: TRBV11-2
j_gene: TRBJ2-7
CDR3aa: CASSLDSGGEYYEQYF
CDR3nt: TGTGCCAGCAGCTTAGATTCGGGGGGGGAATACTACGAGCAGTACTTC

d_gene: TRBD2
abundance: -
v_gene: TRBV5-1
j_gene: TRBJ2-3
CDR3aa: CASSRLPLAGDTDTQYF
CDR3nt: TGCGCCAGCAGCCGCCTCCCACTAGCGGGGGACACAGATACGCAGTATTTT

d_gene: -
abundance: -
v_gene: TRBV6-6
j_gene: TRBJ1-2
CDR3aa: CASSYSSENYGYTF
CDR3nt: TGTGCCAGCAGTTACTCGTCAGAAAACTATGGCTACACCTTC

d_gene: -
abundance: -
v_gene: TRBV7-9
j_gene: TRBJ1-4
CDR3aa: CSSSYQGTNEKLFF
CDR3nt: TGTTCCAGCAGTTACCAGGGCACTAATGAAAAACTGTTTTTT

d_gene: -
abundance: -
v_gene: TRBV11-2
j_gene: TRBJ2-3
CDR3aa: CASSSRGSTDTQYF
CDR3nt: TGTGCCAGCAGCTCCAGGGGTTCCACAGATACGCAGTATTTT

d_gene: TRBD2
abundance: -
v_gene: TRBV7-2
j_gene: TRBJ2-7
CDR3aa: CASSVTSGRAGEQYF
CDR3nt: TGTGCCAGCAGCGTCACTAGCGGGAGGGCCGGCGAGCAGTACTTC

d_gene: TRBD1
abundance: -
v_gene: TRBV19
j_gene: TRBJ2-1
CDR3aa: CASSGRDREWNEQFF
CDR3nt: TGTGCCAGTAGTGGCCGGGACAGGGAGTGGAATGAGCAGTTCTTC

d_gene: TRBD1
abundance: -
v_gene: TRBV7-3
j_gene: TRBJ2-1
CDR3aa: CASSSRDRGENEQFF
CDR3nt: TGTGCCAGCAGTTCCCGGGACAGGGGGGAGAATGAGCAGTTCTTC

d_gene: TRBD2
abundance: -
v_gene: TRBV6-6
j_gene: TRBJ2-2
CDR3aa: CASSPGLAGATGELFF
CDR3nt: TGTGCCAGCAGCCCCGGACTAGCGGGGGCCACCGGGGAGCTGTTTTTT

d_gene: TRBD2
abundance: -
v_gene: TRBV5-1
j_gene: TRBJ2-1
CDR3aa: CASSGTNNEQFF
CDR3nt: TGCGCCAGCAGCGGGACTAATAATGAGCAGTTCTTC

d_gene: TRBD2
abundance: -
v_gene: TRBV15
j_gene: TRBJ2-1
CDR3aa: CATRRAGGGNEQFF
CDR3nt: TGTGCCACCCGACGGGCGGGAGGAGGCAATGAGCAGTTCTTC

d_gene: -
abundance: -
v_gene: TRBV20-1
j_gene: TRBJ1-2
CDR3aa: CSARHGYGYTF
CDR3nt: TGCAGTGCTAGACACGGCTATGGCTACACCTTC

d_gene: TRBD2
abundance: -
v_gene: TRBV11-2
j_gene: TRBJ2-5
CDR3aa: CASSSGTSGRAAQETQYF
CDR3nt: TGTGCCAGCAGCTCAGGGACTAGCGGGAGGGCCGCTCAAGAGACCCAGTACTTC

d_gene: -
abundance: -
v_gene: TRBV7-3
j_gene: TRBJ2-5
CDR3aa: CASSPGREETQYF
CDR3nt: TGTGCCAGCAGCCCGGGTAGAGAAGAGACCCAGTACTTC

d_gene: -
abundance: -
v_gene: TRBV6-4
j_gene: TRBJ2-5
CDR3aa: CASSEVGGPETQYF
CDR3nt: TGTGCCAGCAGTGAGGTTGGGGGCCCAGAGACCCAGTACTTC